This T cell receptor beta chain was sequenced for a study of regulatory T cells in long-lasting Graves disease. The overall study: Persistence in Graves' disease denoted antithyroid drug use beyond 5 years alongside positive TSH receptor antibodies.

Time point of the sample: persistent/refractory GD, antithyroid drugs over 5 years with positive TRAb. Isolated PBMC RNA provided the starting material for the TCR library. Criteria from the American Thyroid Association guidelines were applied to diagnose Graves' disease. This clonotype was picked up many times. The antigen is not known. Findings and caveats of the study: Patients whose Graves' disease persisted exhibited lower TCR diversity than those newly diagnosed. With approximately 3,000 shared public clonotypes, persistent patients exceeded new patients, who shared approximately 880.

The CDR3 has 13 residues. V gave up 4 bases and J gave up 2 bases, with 8 bases separating them. The germline CDR1 and CDR2 sequences are SGHAT and FQNNGV. Combining iRepertoire HTBI primers with Arm-PCR of CDR3 regions, the authors built TCR beta libraries. TCRdb independently ran MiXCR on the multiplex PCR reads; one entry per CDR3 protein. This sample has approximately 400,000 distinct CDR3 sequences, with around 22% found just once. The chain combines TRBV11-2 with TRBJ2-5, with D uncertain. The source material was peripheral blood mononuclear cells (PBMCs), sampled when the disease was refractory, from a patient treated with antithyroid drugs. The sequence came from a female donor with Graves disease. The CDR3 DNA reads as TGTGCCAGCAGCTCTAGGAGACAAGAGACCCAGTACTTC. It translates to CASSSRRQETQYF.